A single sample gave rise to the 10 T cell receptor beta chains below, sequenced in a study of cytomegalovirus exposure and HLA in healthy donors. Both 60 Vbeta primers and 13 Jbeta primers went into the PCR. Some clones are missing from TCRdb's copy, which holds only in-frame ones; the method was immunoSEQ multiplex PCR. The profile shows fewer than 300,000 clones, 80% of them singletons. Material: PBMCs. These receptors came from a girl between 2 and 10 years old in good health and CMV-seronegative.

The chain combines TRBV14 with TRBJ1-5; no clear D. Per the germline V gene, CDR1 is SGHDN and CDR2 is FVKESK. V lost 4 bases and J 2 bases, leaving 9 bases between the germline ends. This CDR3 is 14 amino acids long. The CDR3 DNA follows: TGTGCCAGCAGCCTCTCAAGCGGCAATCAGCCCCAGCATTTT. This sequence encodes CASSLSSGNQPQHF.

V gene TRBV6-5 combines with J gene TRBJ2-1; D possibly corresponds to TRBD2 (5 bases). The germline V gene has CDR1 MNHEY and CDR2 SVGAGI. Trimming took off 4 bases at V and 7 bases at J, with 11 bases between the two ends. The CDR3 is 13 residues long. The CDR3 protein is CASSLNLANEQFF. CDR3 coding DNA: TGTGCCAGCAGTTTAAACCTAGCAAATGAGCAGTTCTTC.

J is TRBJ2-2 and V is TRBV13, with 11 bases lining up with TRBD2. The V gene's germline CDR1 is PRHDT and CDR2 FYEKMQ (reference sequence). The V and J ends lost 5 bases and 0 bases, in that order; junction bases with no gene match: 5. This CDR3 spans 17 amino acids. In DNA, the CDR3 is TGTGCCAGCAGCCCGGGACTAGCGGTCGCGAACACCGGGGAGCTGTTTTTT. Its protein product is CASSPGLAVANTGELFF.

This clone was observed a few times. The identical CDR3 is also encoded by other nucleotide sequences in the sample. The rearrangement uses TRBV27 and TRBJ1-3; D perhaps matches TRBD1 (5 bases). Germline assignment: CDR1 MNHEY and CDR2 SMNVEV (reference sequence). The V gene lost 0 bases and the J gene lost 4 bases, with 7 bases spanning the gap. The CDR3 runs 14 residues. The CDR3 protein is CASSLSRAGNTIYF. CDR3 DNA sequence: TGTGCCAGCAGTTTATCCAGGGCAGGAAACACCATATATTTT.

The chain has TRBV18 and TRBJ2-3; 11 bases agree with TRBD2. Germline CDR1 KGHSH, CDR2 LQKENI. The CDR3 is made up of 15 amino acids. Trimming at V came to 2 bases and at J to 7 bases, leaving 5 bases not matched to a gene. CDR3: CASSPGLAGGNTQYF. In nucleotides, the CDR3 is TGTGCCAGCTCACCAGGGCTAGCGGGGGGCAATACGCAGTATTTT.

This clone was counted a few times. This CDR3 is also generated by other DNA sequences in the sample. The gene calls are TRBV21-1 and TRBJ1-2; the table gives TRBD1 as D, unverified against the DNA. TRBV21-1 corresponds to a pseudogene. The length of the CDR3 is 15 residues. The CDR3 loop is CASSKRASGNYGYTF. The CDR3 region has the DNA TGTGCCAGCAGCAAACGCGCCTCAGGGAACTATGGCTACACCTTC.

A note on this clone: A junction boundary mismatches the germline segment, possibly from a read error. The chain recombines TRBV7-9 with TRBJ1-2; weak D call: TRBD1 (5 bases). The length of the CDR3 is 16 residues. Germline CDR1 and CDR2: SEHNR and FQNEAQ (reference sequence). CDR3 in amino acids: CSSSTRVTGGDYGYTF. As DNA, the CDR3 is TGTTCCAGCAGCACCCGAGTCACGGGAGGGGACTATGGCTACACCTTC. The complete variable domain, with remaining parts taken from reference TRBV7-9 and TRBJ1-2, reads DTGVSQNPRHKITKRGQNVTFRCDPISEHNRLYWYRQTLGQGPEFLTYFQNEAQLEKSRLLSDRFSAERPKGSFSTLEIQRTEQGDSAMYLCSSSTRVTGGDYGYTFGSGTRLTVV.

This sequence joins TRBV6-1 and TRBJ1-1; D is ambiguous. The germline V gene has CDR1 MNHNS and CDR2 SASEGT. CDR3 length: 12 amino acids. V was pared by 3 bases and J by 4 bases, with 6 bases between. This CDR3 reads CASSDHITEAFF. The CDR3 coding sequence is TGTGCCAGCAGTGACCACATCACTGAAGCTTTCTTT.

This chain joins TRBV30 and TRBJ2-3; 11 nucleotides line up with TRBD2. Germline lookup yields CDR1 GTSNPN and CDR2 SVGIG (reference sequence). CDR3 length: 14 amino acids. The junction had 5 bases not matched to a gene; V was cut back by 4 bases and J by 5 bases. The CDR3 coding sequence is TGTGCCTGGATAACCGGACTAGCGGGAGATACGCAGTATTTT. It is translated as CAWITGLAGDTQYF.

V gene TRBV4-1 combines with J gene TRBJ2-7; D might be TRBD1 (5 bases). The CDR3 length is 14 residues. Looked up from germline, CDR1 is MGHRA and CDR2 is YSYEKL. Trimming cost V 6 bases and J 3 bases, with 15 bases left between them. DNA of the CDR3: TGCGCCAGCAGTCGCGGTACAGGAGACTACGAGCAGTACTTC. Protein product: CASSRGTGDYEQYF.